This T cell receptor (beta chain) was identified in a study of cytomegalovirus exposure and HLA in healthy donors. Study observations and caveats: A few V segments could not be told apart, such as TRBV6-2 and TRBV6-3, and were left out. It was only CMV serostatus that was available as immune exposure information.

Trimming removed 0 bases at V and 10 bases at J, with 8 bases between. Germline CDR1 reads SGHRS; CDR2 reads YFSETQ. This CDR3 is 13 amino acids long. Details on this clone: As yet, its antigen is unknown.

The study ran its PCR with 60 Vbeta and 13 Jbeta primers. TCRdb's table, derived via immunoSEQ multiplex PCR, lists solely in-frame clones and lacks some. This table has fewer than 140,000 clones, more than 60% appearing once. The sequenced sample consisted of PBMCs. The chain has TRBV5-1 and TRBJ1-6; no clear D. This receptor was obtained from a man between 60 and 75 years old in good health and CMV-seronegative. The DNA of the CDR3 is TGCGCCAGCAGCTTGGATCGGTCCTCACCCCTCCACTTT. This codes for CASSLDRSSPLHF.